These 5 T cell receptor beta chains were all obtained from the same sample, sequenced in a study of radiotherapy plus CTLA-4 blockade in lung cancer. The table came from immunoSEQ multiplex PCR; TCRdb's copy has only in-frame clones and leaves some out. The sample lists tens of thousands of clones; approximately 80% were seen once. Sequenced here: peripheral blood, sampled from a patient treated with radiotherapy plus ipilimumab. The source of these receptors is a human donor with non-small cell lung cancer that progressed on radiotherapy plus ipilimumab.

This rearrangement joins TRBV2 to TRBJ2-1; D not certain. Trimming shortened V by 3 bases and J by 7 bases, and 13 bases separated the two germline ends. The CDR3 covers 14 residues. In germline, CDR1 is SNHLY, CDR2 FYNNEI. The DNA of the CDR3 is TGTGCCAGCAGTGACAGGTCTCTGGAGAATGAGCAGTTCTTC. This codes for CASSDRSLENEQFF. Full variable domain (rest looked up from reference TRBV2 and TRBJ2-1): EPEVTQTPSHQVTQMGQEVILRCVPISNHLYFYWYRQILGQKVEFLVSFYNNEISEKSEIFDDQFSVERPDGSNFTLKIRSTKLEDSAMYFCASSDRSLENEQFFGPGTRLTVL.

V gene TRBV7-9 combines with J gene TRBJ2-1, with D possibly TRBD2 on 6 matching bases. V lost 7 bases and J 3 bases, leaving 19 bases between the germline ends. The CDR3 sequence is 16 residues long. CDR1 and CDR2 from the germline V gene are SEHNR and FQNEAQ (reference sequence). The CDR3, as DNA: TGTGCCAGCACCCGCTCCCTAGCGACGTACTACAATGAGCAGTTCTTC. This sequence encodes CASTRSLATYYNEQFF. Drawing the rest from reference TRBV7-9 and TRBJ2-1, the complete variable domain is DTGVSQNPRHKITKRGQNVTFRCDPISEHNRLYWYRQTLGQGPEFLTYFQNEAQLEKSRLLSDRFSAERPKGSFSTLEIQRTEQGDSAMYLCASTRSLATYYNEQFFGPGTRLTVL.

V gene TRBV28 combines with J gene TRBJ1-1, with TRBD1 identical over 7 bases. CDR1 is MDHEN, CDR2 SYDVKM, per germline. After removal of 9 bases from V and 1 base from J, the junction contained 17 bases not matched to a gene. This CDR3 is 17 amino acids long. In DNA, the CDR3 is TGTGCCAGTAGTCTAAACCGGGACAGCGGAGGGAACACTGAAGCTTTCTTT. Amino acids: CASSLNRDSGGNTEAFF.

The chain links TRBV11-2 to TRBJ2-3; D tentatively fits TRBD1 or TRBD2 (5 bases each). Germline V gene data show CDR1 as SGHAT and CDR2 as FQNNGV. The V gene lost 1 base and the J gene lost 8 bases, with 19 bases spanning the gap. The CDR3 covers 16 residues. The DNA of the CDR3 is TGTGCCAGCAGCTTAGGACAGAGTTTCCCTGGAGGTACGCAGTATTTT. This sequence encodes CASSLGQSFPGGTQYF.

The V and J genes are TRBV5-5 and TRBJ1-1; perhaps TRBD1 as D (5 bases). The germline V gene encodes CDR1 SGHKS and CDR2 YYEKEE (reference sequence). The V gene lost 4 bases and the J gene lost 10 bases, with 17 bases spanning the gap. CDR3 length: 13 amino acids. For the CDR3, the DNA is TGTGCCAGCAGCGAACAGCGGCCTCAGGGAGCTTTCTTT. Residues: CASSEQRPQGAFF.